This TCR beta chain appears in the sequencing data of a study of shared clonotypes between healthy human individuals. Naive CD8 cells comprised CD45RO-negative, CCR7-positively selected cells, excluding terminally differentiated effector memory CD45RA+ cells. Looked up from germline, CDR1 is MNHEY and CDR2 is SVGAGI. The CDR3 is made up of 13 amino acids. Trimming left V 7 bases short and J 1 base short, with 10 bases between. Sequencing used immunoSEQ multiplex PCR; TCRdb keeps in-frame clones, though not all of them. The repertoire holds roughly 890,000 clones, with 92% as singletons. The V gene is TRBV6-5, the J gene TRBJ1-1, with D possibly being TRBD1 (6 bases). The sample comprised naive CD8+ T cells sorted from blood. This TCR was recovered from a man younger than 45 in good health. This CDR3 is CASTTTGNTEAFF. CDR3 coding DNA: TGTGCCAGCACAACGACAGGGAACACTGAAGCTTTCTTT.